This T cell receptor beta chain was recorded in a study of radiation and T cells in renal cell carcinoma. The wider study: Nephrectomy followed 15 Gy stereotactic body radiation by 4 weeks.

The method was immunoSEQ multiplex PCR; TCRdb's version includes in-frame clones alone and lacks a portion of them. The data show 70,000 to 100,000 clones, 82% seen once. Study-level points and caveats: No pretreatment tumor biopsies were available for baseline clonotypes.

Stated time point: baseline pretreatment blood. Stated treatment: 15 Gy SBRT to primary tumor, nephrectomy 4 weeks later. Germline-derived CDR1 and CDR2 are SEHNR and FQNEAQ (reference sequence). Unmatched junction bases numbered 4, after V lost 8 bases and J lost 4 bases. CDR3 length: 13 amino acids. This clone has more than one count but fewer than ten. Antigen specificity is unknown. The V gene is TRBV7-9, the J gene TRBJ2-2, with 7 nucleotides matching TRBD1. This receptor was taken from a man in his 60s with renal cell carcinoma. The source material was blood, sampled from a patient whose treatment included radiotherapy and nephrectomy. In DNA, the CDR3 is TGTGCCAGCGGGACAGTTCCCACCGGGGAGCTGTTTTTT. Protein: CASGTVPTGELFF.